The 12 T cell receptor beta chains reported below all come from one sample, sequenced in a study of PD-1 blockade in classical Hodgkin lymphoma. Each patient relapsed following autologous stem cell transplantation, and prior brentuximab vedotin exposure differed. The repertoire was sequenced with immunoSEQ multiplex PCR; TCRdb's copy has only in-frame clones and lacks some. Of more than 140,000 clones listed, approximately 80% are singletons. Sequencing was performed on peripheral blood mononuclear cells (PBMCs), taken before the second cycle of nivolumab. The receptors derive from a human donor with classical Hodgkin lymphoma.

This chain links TRBV5-1 with TRBJ2-7, with D perhaps TRBD2 (5 bases). CDR3 length: 15 residues. V lost 4 bases to trimming and J lost 0 bases, with 14 bases between them. The germline V gene encodes CDR1 SGHRS and CDR2 YFSETQ. CDR3: CASSLLAGRSYEQYF. DNA of the CDR3: TGCGCCAGCAGCCTTCTCGCGGGTCGCTCCTACGAGCAGTACTTC.

The chain uses TRBV28 and TRBJ2-7; TRBD1 matches 9 bases. CDR1 is MDHEN and CDR2 is SYDVKM in the germline V gene. The CDR3 is 14 amino acids. V lost 5 bases, J lost 3 bases, and 5 bases stayed unmatched. CDR3 residues: CASSPDRGYYEQYF. In nucleotides, the CDR3 is TGTGCCAGCAGTCCCGACAGGGGGTACTACGAGCAGTACTTC.

The rearrangement links TRBV10-3 to TRBJ2-7; D may match TRBD1 or TRBD2 (5 bases each). V was trimmed by 10 bases and J by 6 bases, leaving 19 bases between them. CDR1 ENHRY and CDR2 SYGVKD come from the germline V gene. This CDR3 spans 13 amino acids. The CDR3 coding sequence is TGTGCCACGAAATCGGGGCGCCCTCGCGAGCAGTACTTC. This gives the protein CATKSGRPREQYF.

This rearrangement joins TRBV7-2 to TRBJ2-3, with a weak D call TRBD2 (6 bases). Germline V gives CDR1 SGHTA, CDR2 FQGNSA. V shed 10 bases and J shed 0 bases, with 20 bases lying between them. There are 16 residues in the CDR3. The CDR3 reads CATRNSGDPSTDTQYF. For the CDR3, the DNA is TGTGCCACCAGGAATTCGGGGGACCCAAGCACAGATACGCAGTATTTT.

The gene calls are TRBV6-6 and TRBJ1-1, with 10 bases lining up with TRBD1. Germline lookup yields CDR1 MNHNY and CDR2 SVGAGI (reference sequence). There are 13 residues in the CDR3. Trimming took 7 bases from V and 6 from J; bases not matched to a gene: 5. The CDR3 DNA reads as TGTGCCAGCAAGGGGACAGGGGCTCCTGAAGCTTTCTTT. Its translation is CASKGTGAPEAFF.

The chain couples TRBV6-1 to TRBJ2-2; possibly TRBD1 for D (6 bases). Between the trimmed V and J ends, which lost 7 bases and 4 bases, there was a span of 13 bases. Germline assignment: CDR1 MNHNS and CDR2 SASEGT. CDR3 length: 14 amino acids. This CDR3 reads CASTSQGGTGELFF. The CDR3 nucleotides are TGTGCCAGCACATCACAGGGCGGCACCGGGGAGCTGTTTTTT.

In this sample, this clone turned up once. The chain has TRBV27 and TRBJ2-7, with 7 bases aligning to TRBD1. V trimming: 1 base; J trimming: 0 bases; junction bases outside the gene matches: 3. Germline V gives CDR1 MNHEY, CDR2 SMNVEV (reference sequence). The CDR3 runs 15 residues. This CDR3 reads CASSLFGDSSYEQYF. CDR3 sequence (DNA): TGTGCCAGCAGTTTATTTGGGGACAGCTCCTACGAGCAGTACTTC.

The chain employs TRBV28 and TRBJ2-3, with TRBD2 matching over 10 bases. The trim removed 5 bases at V and 4 bases at J, leaving 18 bases unmatched. This CDR3 region has 19 residues. In germline, CDR1 is MDHEN, CDR2 SYDVKM. CDR3 bases: TGTGCCAGCAGTCTCCCGGGACTAGCGAAGGGAGATCATGCAGATACGCAGTATTTT. It yields the protein CASSLPGLAKGDHADTQYF.

The rearrangement links TRBV5-1 to TRBJ1-6; possible D gene TRBD1, 6 bases. The V and J ends lost 0 bases and 6 bases respectively, with 10 bases between them. The CDR3 has 15 residues. Germline V lookup: CDR1 SGHRS, CDR2 YFSETQ. CDR3 loop: CASSLDPGANSPLHF. The CDR3 bases are TGCGCCAGCAGCTTGGATCCAGGGGCTAATTCACCCCTCCACTTT.

This chain connects TRBV10-3 to TRBJ1-1; maybe TRBD1 (5 bases). Germline V gene lookup returns CDR1 ENHRY and CDR2 SYGVKD. V was cut by 10 bases and J by 7 bases, with 16 bases left in between. The CDR3 spans 12 residues. CDR3 amino acids: CATRDPGVEAFF. CDR3 nucleotides: TGTGCCACCAGGGACCCCGGGGTTGAAGCTTTCTTT.

This chain links TRBV28 with TRBJ2-1, with 7 bases fitting TRBD2. The CDR3 runs 14 residues. From germline, CDR1 is MDHEN and CDR2 SYDVKM. The V and J ends lost 4 bases and 3 bases, in that order; junction bases with no gene match: 3. This CDR3 is CASSSSGLYNEQFF. CDR3 DNA: TGTGCCAGCAGTTCTAGCGGTCTCTACAATGAGCAGTTCTTC.

This chain joins TRBV7-9 and TRBJ2-7, with a possible D match to TRBD1 (5 bases). This CDR3 has 13 residues. Trimming left V 5 bases short and J 3 bases short, with 11 bases between. Germline V gene lookup returns CDR1 SEHNR and CDR2 FQNEAQ (reference sequence). CDR3 coding DNA: TGTGCCAGCAGCGCCAGGGAAGGCTACGAGCAGTACTTC. Translating gives CASSAREGYEQYF.